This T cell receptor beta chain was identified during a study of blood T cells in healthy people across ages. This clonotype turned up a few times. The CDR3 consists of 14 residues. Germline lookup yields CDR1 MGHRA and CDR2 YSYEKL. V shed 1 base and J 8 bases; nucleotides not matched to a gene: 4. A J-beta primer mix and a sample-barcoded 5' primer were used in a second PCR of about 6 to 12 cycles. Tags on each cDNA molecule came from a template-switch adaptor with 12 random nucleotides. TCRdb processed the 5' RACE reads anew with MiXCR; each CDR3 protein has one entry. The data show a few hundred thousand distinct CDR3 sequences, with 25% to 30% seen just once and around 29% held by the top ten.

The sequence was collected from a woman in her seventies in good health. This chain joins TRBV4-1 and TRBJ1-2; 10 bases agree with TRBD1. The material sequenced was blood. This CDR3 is CASSQGPTGGGYTF. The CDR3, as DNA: TGCGCCAGCAGCCAAGGGCCGACAGGGGGCGGCTACACCTTC.